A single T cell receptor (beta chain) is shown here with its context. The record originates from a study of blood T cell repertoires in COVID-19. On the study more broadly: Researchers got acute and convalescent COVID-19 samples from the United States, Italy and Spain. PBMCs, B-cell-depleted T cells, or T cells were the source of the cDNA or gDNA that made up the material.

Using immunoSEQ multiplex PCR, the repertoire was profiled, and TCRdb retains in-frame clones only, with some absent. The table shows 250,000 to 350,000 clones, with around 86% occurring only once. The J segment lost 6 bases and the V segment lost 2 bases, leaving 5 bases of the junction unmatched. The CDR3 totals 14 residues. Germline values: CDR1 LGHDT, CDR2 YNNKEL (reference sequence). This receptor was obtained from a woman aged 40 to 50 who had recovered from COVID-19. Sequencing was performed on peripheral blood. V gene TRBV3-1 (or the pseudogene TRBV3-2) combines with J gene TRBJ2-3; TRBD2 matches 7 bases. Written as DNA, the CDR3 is TGTGCCAGCAGCCAATTGGCGGGAGATGATACGCAGTATTTT. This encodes CASSQLAGDDTQYF.